These 13 T cell receptor beta chains originate from one sample sequenced in a study of blood T cell repertoires in COVID-19. Some clones are missing from TCRdb's copy, which holds only in-frame ones; the method was immunoSEQ multiplex PCR. The sample records about 53,000 clones, 89% being singletons. Sequencing input: peripheral blood. The receptor set was obtained from a man in his 60s with active COVID-19.

The rearrangement links TRBV10-3 to TRBJ1-2, with 8 nucleotides matching TRBD1. Germline V CDR1 and CDR2: ENHRY, SYGVKD. Trimming removed 7 bases from V and 3 bases from J; junction bases left unmatched: 4. This CDR3 contains 13 residues. CDR3 amino acids: CAITGQGDYGYTF. The CDR3 coding sequence is TGTGCCATCACCGGACAGGGAGACTATGGCTACACCTTC.

The gene calls are TRBV19 and TRBJ2-1, with 9 nucleotides matching TRBD2. Germline CDR1 is LNHDA and CDR2 is SQIVND (reference sequence). The CDR3 contains 16 residues. The trim removed 7 bases at V and 0 bases at J, leaving 7 bases unmatched. As DNA, the CDR3 is TGTGCCAGTACCTTAAGGACTAGCGACTCCTACAATGAGCAGTTCTTC. Encoded protein: CASTLRTSDSYNEQFF. The entire variable domain, with the rest obtained from reference TRBV19 and TRBJ2-1, is as follows: DGGITQSPKYLFRKEGQNVTLSCEQNLNHDAMYWYRQDPGQGLRLIYYSQIVNDFQKGDIAEGYSVSREKKESFPLTVTSAQKNPTAFYLCASTLRTSDSYNEQFFGPGTRLTVL.

V usage is TRBV7-2 and J usage is TRBJ2-6; 8 bases match TRBD1. V trimming: 2 bases; J trimming: 2 bases; junction bases outside the gene matches: 8. The CDR3 is 18 amino acids. From germline, CDR1 is SGHTA and CDR2 FQGNSA. CDR3 bases: TGTGCCAGCAGCTTATGGTCAGGGGGCAGAACTGGGGCCAACGTCCTGACTTTC. Translated: CASSLWSGGRTGANVLTF.

This chain uses TRBV27 with TRBJ2-1; TRBD1 might be the D (5 bases). Germline CDR1 is MNHEY and CDR2 is SMNVEV (reference sequence). The V and J ends lost 2 bases and 8 bases respectively, with 7 bases between them. CDR3 length equals 12 residues. The CDR3 coding sequence is TGTGCCAGCAGTTTACAGGGATATGAGCAGTTCTTC. Its protein product is CASSLQGYEQFF.

J is TRBJ1-2 and V is TRBV4-2, with TRBD1 matching 10 bases. The ends lost 0 bases at V and 4 bases at J; junction bases unmatched: 5. Germline CDR1 and CDR2: LGHNA and YNFKEQ. The CDR3 runs to 16 residues. CDR3 sequence: CASSQDDRDRGYGYTF. In DNA form, the CDR3 reads TGTGCCAGCAGCCAAGACGACAGGGACAGGGGCTATGGCTACACCTTC.

The chain carries TRBV27 and TRBJ2-7, with TRBD2 matching over 11 bases. Germline loops: CDR1 MNHEY, CDR2 SMNVEV (reference sequence). The length of the CDR3 is 15 residues. After removal of 6 bases from V and 2 bases from J, the junction contained 6 bases not matched to a gene. The CDR3 loop reads CASSVTSGSAYEQYF. CDR3 nucleotides: TGTGCCAGCAGCGTCACTAGCGGGAGTGCCTACGAGCAGTACTTC.

This chain links TRBV7-2 with TRBJ2-7; 11 nucleotides line up with TRBD2. CDR1 and CDR2 from the germline V gene are SGHTA and FQGNSA. The CDR3 is 16 residues long. J was trimmed by 3 bases and V by 5 bases; bases with no gene match: 9. Here the CDR3 reads CASSPQGLAGFYEQYF. CDR3 bases: TGTGCCAGCAGCCCACAAGGACTAGCGGGTTTCTACGAGCAGTACTTC.

The chain combines TRBV28 with TRBJ1-6; 11 nucleotides match TRBD1. Germline CDR1 MDHEN, CDR2 SYDVKM. Trimming cost V 6 bases and J 6 bases; bases outside gene matches: 7. The CDR3 is made up of 16 amino acids. The DNA of the CDR3 is TGTGCCAGCAGATATTCCGGGACAGGGGGTAATTCACCCCTCCACTTT. Residues: CASRYSGTGGNSPLHF.

This clone appeared once. The rearrangement joins TRBV5-8 to TRBJ2-5; TRBD2 is a possible D gene (6 bases). The CDR3 is 14 residues long. Germline V gene sequence: CDR1 SGHTS, CDR2 YDEGEE. Trimming removed 2 bases from V and 5 bases from J, with 13 bases in between. In DNA form, the CDR3 reads TGTGCCAGCAGCTTTGGAGGGGTTCGTGAGACCCAGTACTTC. Protein sequence: CASSFGGVRETQYF.

The chain recombines TRBV7-9 with TRBJ2-3, with TRBD2 identical over 7 bases. This CDR3 has 15 amino acids. Losses at the gene ends were 4 bases for V and 0 bases for J; bases not matched to a gene: 4. Germline loops: CDR1 SEHNR, CDR2 FQNEAQ (reference sequence). CDR3 loop: CASSSSGRSTDTQYF. The CDR3 DNA sequence: TGTGCCAGCAGCTCTAGCGGTAGGAGCACAGATACGCAGTATTTT.

The chain couples TRBV19 to TRBJ1-4, with D possibly TRBD1 on 5 matching bases. Looked up from germline, CDR1 is LNHDA and CDR2 is SQIVND (reference sequence). The CDR3 sequence is 17 residues long. V was trimmed by 5 bases and J by 8 bases, leaving 24 bases between them. The CDR3 sequence is CASSVPFSGDVKEKLFF. For the CDR3, the DNA is TGTGCCAGTAGTGTTCCATTTTCGGGGGACGTCAAGGAAAAACTGTTTTTT.

The chain combines TRBV19 with TRBJ1-6; the D is unclear. V shed 5 bases and J shed 0 bases, with 8 bases lying between them. Germline CDR1 LNHDA, CDR2 SQIVND (reference sequence). This CDR3 is 15 amino acids long. In DNA form, the CDR3 reads TGTGCCAGTAGTGTATACAGCTCCTATAATTCACCCCTCCACTTT. Encoded protein: CASSVYSSYNSPLHF.

The CDR3, as DNA: TGTGCCAGCAGTTTAGGCGGACAGTCCTACGAGCAGTACTTC. Its protein is CASSLGGQSYEQYF. The chain uses TRBV28 and TRBJ2-7; D possibly corresponds to TRBD1 (6 bases). This CDR3 has 14 amino acids. Trimming took off 2 bases at V and 1 base at J, with 9 bases between the two ends. Germline-derived CDR1 and CDR2 are MDHEN and SYDVKM.